These 15 T cell receptor beta chains originate from one sample sequenced in a study of cytomegalovirus exposure and HLA in healthy donors. The protocol was immunoSEQ multiplex PCR, while the TCRdb copy is restricted to in-frame clones and leaves out a portion. Of 67,000 or so clones in the sample, about 94% were seen once. Specimen: PBMCs. The receptors were sampled from a man aged 18 to 29 in good health and CMV-seropositive.

The chain employs TRBV27 and TRBJ1-5; 8 positions match TRBD1. CDR3 length equals 14 residues. Trimming removed 6 bases from V and 7 bases from J; junction bases left unmatched: 8. Per the germline V gene, CDR1 is MNHEY and CDR2 is SMNVEV (reference sequence). Written as DNA, the CDR3 is TGTGCCAGCAGCTTCGGACAGGGAAGGCAGCCCCAGCATTTT. Protein product: CASSFGQGRQPQHF.

The CDR3 reads CASSYGRMNTGELFF. CDR3 DNA sequence: TGTGCCAGCAGTTACGGCAGAATGAACACCGGGGAGCTGTTTTTT. This chain links TRBV6-5 with TRBJ2-2; D remains unclear. The V end lost 2 bases, the J end lost 1 base, and 8 bases lay between the germline ends. Looked up from germline, CDR1 is MNHEY and CDR2 is SVGAGI. The CDR3 is made up of 15 amino acids.

The genes are TRBV11-3 and TRBJ1-1; no clear D. Germline CDR1 reads SGHNT; CDR2 reads YENEEA. The CDR3 totals 16 residues. Trimming took 0 bases from V and 4 from J, leaving 15 bases between them. CDR3 amino acids: CASSLEATIEGTEAFF. The CDR3 DNA reads TGTGCCAGCAGCTTAGAGGCCACCATTGAGGGCACTGAAGCTTTCTTT.

This clone occurred once. The V and J genes are TRBV5-1 and TRBJ1-1, with D unclear. The CDR3 has 15 amino acids. Germline assignment: CDR1 SGHRS and CDR2 YFSETQ. Trimming removed 3 bases from V and 3 bases from J, with 15 bases in between. This CDR3 reads CASSSAGPRDTEAFF. In DNA, the CDR3 is TGCGCCAGCAGCTCGGCCGGCCCGAGGGACACTGAAGCTTTCTTT. The whole variable domain, remainder taken from reference TRBV5-1 and TRBJ1-1, is KAGVTQTPRYLIKTRGQQVTLSCSPISGHRSVSWYQQTPGQGLQFLFEYFSETQRNKGNFPGRFSGRQFSNSRSEMNVSTLELGDSALYLCASSSAGPRDTEAFFGQGTRLTVV.

This chain joins TRBV11-3 and TRBJ1-1, with D unclear. The germline CDR1 and CDR2 sequences are SGHNT and YENEEA. Deletions cut 2 bases from V and 2 bases from J, with 6 bases between. CDR3 length equals 13 residues. In DNA, the CDR3 is TGTGCCAGCAGCTTATTTAGTAACACTGAAGCTTTCTTT. This encodes CASSLFSNTEAFF. The full variable domain, its missing parts supplied by reference TRBV11-3 and TRBJ1-1, is EAGVVQSPRYKIIEKKQPVAFWCNPISGHNTLYWYLQNLGQGPELLIRYENEEAVDDSQLPKDRFSAERLKGVDSTLKIQPAELGDSAVYLCASSLFSNTEAFFGQGTRLTVV.

This clone is a singleton in its sample. The CDR3 DNA reads TGTGCCAGCAGCTTAATGGCGGAGGCGACCTACGAGCAGTACTTC. Protein product: CASSLMAEATYEQYF. The chain couples TRBV7-2 to TRBJ2-7; D might be TRBD2 (5 bases). The length of the CDR3 is 15 residues. Between the trimmed V and J ends, which lost 2 bases and 2 bases, there was a span of 13 bases. Germline assignment: CDR1 SGHTA and CDR2 FQGNSA.

V usage is TRBV2 and J usage is TRBJ1-2; tentatively, D is TRBD1 (5 bases). Germline CDR1 SNHLY, CDR2 FYNNEI. Between the trimmed V and J ends, which lost 1 base and 4 bases, there was a span of 7 bases. This CDR3 comprises 13 residues. CDR3 in amino acids: CASSEVGAYGYTF. The CDR3 bases are TGTGCCAGCAGTGAAGTTGGGGCCTATGGCTACACCTTC.

The chain joins TRBV7-8 to TRBJ2-7, with D maybe TRBD1 (5 bases). Per germline, CDR1 SGHVS and CDR2 FQNEAQ. The CDR3 extends over 14 amino acids. The V end was cut by 5 bases, the J end by 6 bases, with 17 bases between. CDR3 amino acids: CASSQGRTTGEQYF. CDR3 nucleotides: TGTGCCAGCAGCCAAGGACGCACCACAGGCGAGCAGTACTTC. The full variable domain, in which reference TRBV7-8 and TRBJ2-7 provide the parts outside the CDR3, is GAGVSQSPRYKVAKRGQDVALRCDPISGHVSLFWYQQALGQGPEFLTYFQNEAQLDKSGLPSDRFFAERPEGSVSTLKIQRTQQEDSAVYLCASSQGRTTGEQYFGPGTRLTVT.

Comment on this clone: The junction departs from the called germline gene at one end, perhaps through a read error. The chain is built from TRBV19 and TRBJ1-5; no firm D call. This CDR3 region has 12 residues. CDR1 LNHDA and CDR2 SQIVND come from the germline V gene (reference sequence). CDR3: CASSLDPQPQHF. The CDR3, as DNA: TGTGCCAGTAGTCTAGACCCGCAGCCCCAGCATTTT. The whole variable domain, filled in from reference TRBV19 and TRBJ1-5, reads DGGITQSPKYLFRKEGQNVTLSCEQNLNHDAMYWYRQDPGQGLRLIYYSQIVNDFQKGDIAEGYSVSREKKESFPLTVTSAQKNPTAFYLCASSLDPQPQHFGDGTRLSIL.

The chain joins TRBV27 to TRBJ1-6; a possible D gene is TRBD1 (5 bases). From germline, CDR1 is MNHEY and CDR2 SMNVEV (reference sequence). The CDR3 extends over 12 amino acids. Trimming shortened V by 6 bases and J by 12 bases, and 12 bases separated the two germline ends. DNA of the CDR3: TGTGCCAGCAGCCTACCCAGGGAACCCCTCCACTTT. It translates to CASSLPREPLHF.

The chain has TRBV2 and TRBJ1-4, with 7 bases fitting TRBD1. The junction had 6 bases not matched to a gene; V was cut back by 5 bases and J by 6 bases. The CDR3 covers 14 residues. The germline V gene has CDR1 SNHLY and CDR2 FYNNEI. CDR3 region: CASSQPGGYEKLFF. DNA for the CDR3: TGTGCCAGCAGTCAACCAGGGGGGTATGAAAAACTGTTTTTT.

This chain connects TRBV6-6 to TRBJ2-7; TRBD2 agrees at 7 bases. The CDR3 totals 15 residues. J lost 2 bases, V lost 0 bases, and 4 bases had no gene match. CDR1 is MNHNY and CDR2 is SVGAGI in the germline V gene (reference sequence). CDR3 in amino acids: CASSYSGGSAYEQYF. The CDR3 DNA reads TGTGCCAGCAGTTACTCGGGAGGGTCGGCCTACGAGCAGTACTTC.

The V call is TRBV28, the J call TRBJ2-5; D is undetermined. The CDR3 sequence is 14 residues long. The germline gives CDR1 MDHEN, CDR2 SYDVKM. V was pared by 5 bases and J by 5 bases, with 15 bases between. CDR3 residues: CASSTSYSSETQYF. The CDR3 DNA reads TGTGCCAGCAGTACCTCGTATTCAAGCGAGACCCAGTACTTC.

The gene calls are TRBV4-2 and TRBJ2-3, with 16 bases matching TRBD2. This CDR3 is 18 amino acids long. The V segment lost 0 bases and the J segment 5 bases; nucleotides outside the gene matches: 5. Germline lookup yields CDR1 LGHNA and CDR2 YNFKEQ. The CDR3 protein is CASSQEGLAGGWIDTQYF. The CDR3 DNA reads TGTGCCAGCAGCCAAGAGGGACTAGCGGGGGGGTGGATAGATACGCAGTATTTT.

In nucleotides, the CDR3 is TGTGCCACCAGCACGGGACAGCTTGGAATTGAAAAACTGTTTTTT. Protein product: CATSTGQLGIEKLFF. The gene calls are TRBV15 and TRBJ1-4; 7 bases map to TRBD1. The trim removed 4 bases at V and 7 bases at J, leaving 9 bases unmatched. The length of the CDR3 is 15 residues. Germline CDR1 LNHNV, CDR2 YYDKDF (reference sequence).